This passage covers 20 T cell receptor beta chains from one sample sequenced in a study of blood T cell repertoires in COVID-19 (dated by TCRdb to 2020 to 2021). Receptor libraries were prepared by the immunoSEQ multiplex PCR assay. TCRdb limited this immuneACCESS table to in-frame rearrangements with V and J called. A share of clones is missing; checked studies link under half to unresolved V genes, and the rest is unexplained. The table for this sample lists some 85,000 clones; 75% to 85% of them were counted only once. The leading ten clones occupy 15% to 20% of the sample. The sample was peripheral blood. These receptors came from a woman at least 80 years old with acute or convalescent COVID-19.

The chain links TRBV19 to TRBJ2-7; D gene unclear. The CDR3 extends over 15 amino acids. Germline V gene lookup returns CDR1 LNHDA and CDR2 SQIVND (reference sequence). The V end lost 8 bases, the J end lost 2 bases, and 19 bases lay between the germline ends. In DNA form, the CDR3 reads TGTGCCAGTCGAACGACTCACATCGGCACCTACGAGCAGTACTTC. This gives the protein CASRTTHIGTYEQYF.

The CDR3 loop is CASSLAGVFFGELFF. DNA for the CDR3: TGTGCCAGTAGTCTAGCGGGAGTGTTTTTCGGGGAGCTGTTTTTT. The V and J genes are TRBV19 and TRBJ2-2, with TRBD2 matching over 10 bases. Trimming removed 5 bases from V and 7 bases from J; junction bases left unmatched: 7. Germline lookup yields CDR1 LNHDA and CDR2 SQIVND (reference sequence). This CDR3 is built from 15 residues.

This clone showed up just once. This rearrangement joins TRBV7-9 to TRBJ2-1, with D uncertain. The CDR3 is made up of 12 amino acids. CDR1 and CDR2 (germline): SEHNR, FQNEAQ (reference sequence). The V end was cut by 4 bases, the J end by 3 bases, with 4 bases between. The chain's CDR3 is CASSSHYNEQFF. The CDR3 bases are TGTGCCAGCAGCTCCCACTACAATGAGCAGTTCTTC.

The rearrangement joins TRBV2 to TRBJ2-7, with 8 bases lining up with TRBD1. V trimming: 8 bases; J trimming: 4 bases; junction bases outside the gene matches: 10. The germline V gene encodes CDR1 SNHLY and CDR2 FYNNEI. The CDR3 loop spans 14 amino acids. The CDR3 DNA follows: TGTGCCAGCGGTCGGGCAGGGGGCAGGTACGAGCAGTACTTC. This gives the protein CASGRAGGRYEQYF. Drawing the rest from reference TRBV2 and TRBJ2-7, the complete variable domain is EPEVTQTPSHQVTQMGQEVILRCVPISNHLYFYWYRQILGQKVEFLVSFYNNEISEKSEIFDDQFSVERPDGSNFTLKIRSTKLEDSAMYFCASGRAGGRYEQYFGPGTRLTVT.

The CDR3 DNA sequence: TGCGCCAGCAGCTTAGGGCTAGCGGGAGGAAACTCCTACGAGCAGTACTTC. This translates into CASSLGLAGGNSYEQYF. The genes are TRBV5-1 and TRBJ2-7, with TRBD2 matching 11 bases. This CDR3 comprises 17 residues. The J segment lost 0 bases and the V segment lost 2 bases, leaving 7 bases of the junction unmatched. Per the germline V gene, CDR1 is SGHRS and CDR2 is YFSETQ. Complete variable domain (other parts from reference TRBV5-1 and TRBJ2-7): KAGVTQTPRYLIKTRGQQVTLSCSPISGHRSVSWYQQTPGQGLQFLFEYFSETQRNKGNFPGRFSGRQFSNSRSEMNVSTLELGDSALYLCASSLGLAGGNSYEQYFGPGTRLTVT.

CDR3 residues: CASSQYPRAYNEQFF. The CDR3 DNA follows: TGCGCCAGCAGCCAGTATCCTAGAGCCTACAATGAGCAGTTCTTC. The chain links TRBV4-1 to TRBJ2-1; D remains ambiguous. The V end was cut by 3 bases, the J end by 2 bases, with 11 bases between. CDR1 is MGHRA, CDR2 YSYEKL, per germline. CDR3 length: 15 amino acids.

This chain joins TRBV15 and TRBJ2-5; 9 bases agree with TRBD2. Germline CDR1 is LNHNV and CDR2 is YYDKDF (reference sequence). This CDR3 is built from 16 residues. Trimming took 1 base from V and 4 from J; bases not matched to a gene: 7. The CDR3 coding sequence is TGTGCCACCAGCAGAGGGGGCGGGGGGGCCCTAGAGACCCAGTACTTC. Protein: CATSRGGGGALETQYF.

This chain links TRBV27 with TRBJ2-7, with D maybe TRBD2 (6 bases). CDR3 size: 15 residues. Trimming shortened V by 0 bases and J by 6 bases, and 15 bases separated the two germline ends. Germline CDR1 MNHEY, CDR2 SMNVEV (reference sequence). This CDR3 is CASSLSGLVGGEQYF. The CDR3 DNA is TGTGCCAGCAGTTTATCTGGGCTAGTGGGGGGCGAGCAGTACTTC.

This clone was seen a few times. Other DNA sequences within the sample encode an identical CDR3. The CDR3 sequence: CASSRSGQETQYF. In nucleotides, the CDR3 is TGTGCCAGCAGCAGAAGCGGCCAAGAGACCCAGTACTTC. V and J are TRBV11-2 and TRBJ2-5; a weak D match, TRBD2 (5 bases). This CDR3 contains 13 residues. The germline V gene encodes CDR1 SGHAT and CDR2 FQNNGV. V was shortened by 5 bases and J by 1 base, with 8 bases between the two germline ends.

This chain connects TRBV19 to TRBJ2-1, with D maybe TRBD2 (6 bases). Germline V gene sequence: CDR1 LNHDA, CDR2 SQIVND (reference sequence). With 0 bases removed from V and 0 bases from J, the gap between germline ends came to 12 bases. The CDR3 is 17 amino acids. Here the CDR3 DNA reads TGTGCCAGTAGTATAGATTTTACGGACTACTCCTACAATGAGCAGTTCTTC. It translates to CASSIDFTDYSYNEQFF.

The chain links TRBV7-8 to TRBJ1-1; 7 bases match TRBD1. The CDR3 extends over 13 amino acids. CDR1 SGHVS and CDR2 FQNEAQ come from the germline V gene. Germline trimming cut 1 base from V and 8 bases from J; bases unmatched to any gene: 4. For the CDR3, the DNA is TGTGCCAGCAGCTTAGGACAGGGCCTAGAAGCTTTCTTT. Translation gives CASSLGQGLEAFF.

This chain links TRBV7-9 with TRBJ1-2; 9 nucleotides align to TRBD1. Looked up from germline, CDR1 is SEHNR and CDR2 is FQNEAQ (reference sequence). The CDR3 consists of 15 residues. V was pared by 5 bases and J by 1 base, with 5 bases of the junction left unmatched. CDR3 DNA: TGTGCCAGCAGCCCAGGACAGGGGCATAACTATGGCTACACCTTC. Translating it yields CASSPGQGHNYGYTF.

V gene TRBV9 combines with J gene TRBJ1-4, with D hard to call. This CDR3 contains 14 residues. V lost 4 bases and J lost 0, with 7 bases in between. CDR1 is SGDLS and CDR2 is YYNGEE in the germline V gene. The CDR3 spells CASSRSATNEKLFF. CDR3 DNA sequence: TGTGCCAGCAGCCGGAGCGCAACTAATGAAAAACTGTTTTTT. Filled out from reference TRBV9 and TRBJ1-4, the complete variable domain reads DSGVTQTPKHLITATGQRVTLRCSPRSGDLSVYWYQQSLDQGLQFLIQYYNGEERAKGNILERFSAQQFPDLHSELNLSSLELGDSALYFCASSRSATNEKLFFGSGTQLSVL.

The CDR3 reads CASSHTTESYEQYF. CDR3 coding DNA: TGTGCCAGCAGCCATACGACAGAGTCCTACGAGCAGTACTTC. The chain combines TRBV14 with TRBJ2-7; D possibly corresponds to TRBD1 (5 bases). Between the trimmed V and J ends, which lost 3 bases and 1 base, there was a span of 10 bases. This CDR3 has 14 residues. Germline-derived CDR1 and CDR2 are SGHDN and FVKESK. Full variable domain (missing parts from reference TRBV14 and TRBJ2-7): EAGVTQFPSHSVIEKGQTVTLRCDPISGHDNLYWYRRVMGKEIKFLLHFVKESKQDESGMPNNRFLAERTGGTYSTLKVQPAELEDSGVYFCASSHTTESYEQYFGPGTRLTVT.

V is TRBV5-6 and J is TRBJ2-7, with 9 bases that match TRBD1. This CDR3 spans 14 amino acids. In germline, CDR1 is SGHDT, CDR2 YYEEEE. V dropped 2 bases and J dropped 3; count of bases not matched to a gene: 3. In nucleotides, the CDR3 is TGTGCCAGCAGCTTCCGGGACAGGGACTACGAGCAGTACTTC. As protein: CASSFRDRDYEQYF.

The gene calls are TRBV14 and TRBJ2-5; TRBD2 agrees at 7 bases. J lost 2 bases, V lost 3 bases, and 9 bases had no gene match. Per germline, CDR1 SGHDN and CDR2 FVKESK. This CDR3 comprises 16 residues. CDR3 bases: TGTGCCAGCAGCCAGGAGCGGGGCCTACTTCAAGAGACCCAGTACTTC. Protein: CASSQERGLLQETQYF.

This clone was observed a few times. The CDR3 here is CASGRDWRGYGYTF. For the CDR3, the DNA is TGTGCCAGCGGGCGAGATTGGAGGGGCTATGGCTACACCTTC. The J gene is TRBJ1-2, the V gene TRBV9; TRBD1 is a possible D gene (5 bases). Per germline, CDR1 SGDLS and CDR2 YYNGEE. The CDR3 runs 14 residues. The germline V and J ends were trimmed by 7 bases and 4 bases, with 17 bases remaining between them.

The chain carries TRBV5-6 and TRBJ2-7, with 9 bases fitting TRBD1. Looked up from germline, CDR1 is SGHDT and CDR2 is YYEEEE. Trimming at V came to 0 bases and at J to 2 bases, leaving 6 bases not matched to a gene. CDR3 length: 16 amino acids. The CDR3, as DNA: TGTGCCAGCAGCTTGGCGGGACAGGGAAGCCCCTACGAGCAGTACTTC. This encodes CASSLAGQGSPYEQYF.

The chain carries TRBV2 and TRBJ2-7, with D maybe TRBD1 (6 bases). CDR1 SNHLY and CDR2 FYNNEI come from the germline V gene. The CDR3 extends over 14 amino acids. Trimming left V 2 bases short and J 4 bases short, with 12 bases between. Here the CDR3 DNA reads TGTGCCAGCAGTGAACAGGGGAAGGGTTACGAGCAGTACTTC. This translates into CASSEQGKGYEQYF.

This clone was seen just once. The gene calls are TRBV6-5 and TRBJ2-3; tentatively, D is TRBD1 (6 bases). Trimming cost V 7 bases and J 5 bases, with 16 bases left between them. The germline V gene has CDR1 MNHEY and CDR2 SVGAGI. There are 14 residues in the CDR3. CDR3 residues: CASNRRTAGDTQYF. CDR3 DNA: TGTGCCAGCAACCGCCGGACAGCTGGAGATACGCAGTATTTT.